This T cell receptor (beta chain) was obtained from a study of cytomegalovirus exposure and HLA in healthy donors. The CDR3 is 16 amino acids. Germline V gives CDR1 LNHNV, CDR2 YYDKDF (reference sequence). V dropped 1 base and J dropped 0 bases, with 10 bases sitting between them. PCR amplification relied on 60 Vbeta primers (plus 13 Jbeta primers). Only in-frame clones appear in the TCRdb table, and some are missing; sequencing was by immunoSEQ multiplex PCR. This repertoire shows some 120,000 clones, around 79% found once; its top ten account for roughly 6.3%. J is TRBJ2-1 and V is TRBV15, with TRBD2 as a possible D gene (5 bases). The TCR sequence derives from a middle-aged woman in good health and CMV-seronegative. The sample consisted of PBMCs. The CDR3 is CATSRARASSYNEQFF. CDR3 DNA: TGTGCCACCAGCAGAGCGAGGGCTAGCTCCTACAATGAGCAGTTCTTC.